The entry that follows covers one T cell receptor beta chain sequence. Its antigen is unknown. The record originates from a study of long-term antiretroviral therapy in people with HIV. Findings of the study overall: HIV repertoires showed narrower CDR3 length ranges than controls.

A v3.0 immunoSEQ assay was performed at survey level. Sequencing aimed at roughly 40,000-55,000 T-cell genomes per sample. Profiling relied on immunoSEQ multiplex PCR, and the TCRdb table lists in-frame clones only, not all of them. This table holds more than 20,000 clones, around four fifths found once. The J segment lost 9 bases and the V segment lost 3 bases, leaving 11 bases of the junction unmatched. The CDR3 runs 15 residues. From germline, CDR1 is MRHNA and CDR2 SNTAGT. Participants living with HIV all received treatment in the United States. V and J are TRBV6-4 and TRBJ2-1; the match to TRBD2 covers 7 bases. The sample in question was unsorted PBMCs, obtained 1.9 years after starting antiretroviral therapy. This receptor was taken from a woman between 45 and 60 years old with HIV. CDR3 DNA sequence: TGTGCCAGCAGTGAGAGAGCGGGGACGGGACGTGAGCAGTTCTTC. It specifies CASSERAGTGREQFF.